These T cell receptor beta chains were read from a single sample in a study of blood T cell repertoires in COVID-19. Data came from immunoSEQ multiplex PCR; TCRdb stores just in-frame clones and leaves some out. The table includes 25,000 to 30,000 clones, 60% to 80% detected once. The sample comprised peripheral blood. These receptors originate from a boy under 10 years old with active or convalescent COVID-19. Both conserved end residues are part of each CDR3. A D gene is named only where the DNA matches it firmly. The size field is filled for only some rows; it gives once, few, many or a size class.

cdr3_aa: CASSVDGQGALSEAFF
cdr3_nt: TGTGCCAGCAGCGTCGACGGACAGGGGGCCCTCTCTGAAGCTTTCTTT
j_call: TRBJ1-1
d_call: TRBD1
v_call: TRBV11-1
clone_size: .

cdr3_aa: CASSVALTGQAYEQYF
cdr3_nt: TGTGCCAGCAGCGTAGCTTTAACGGGACAGGCCTACGAGCAGTACTTC
j_call: TRBJ2-7
d_call: TRBD1
v_call: TRBV9
clone_size: .

cdr3_aa: CASRTQAISGNTIYF
cdr3_nt: TGTGCCAGCAGAACTCAGGCGATCTCGGGAAACACCATATATTTT
j_call: TRBJ1-3
d_call: .
v_call: TRBV6-5
clone_size: .

cdr3_aa: CASSWDRGNYGYTF
cdr3_nt: TGTGCCAGCAGCTGGGACAGGGGAAACTATGGCTACACCTTC
j_call: TRBJ1-2
d_call: TRBD1
v_call: TRBV5-6
clone_size: .

cdr3_aa: CASGLVLQGTYEQFF
cdr3_nt: TGTGCTAGTGGTTTGGTACTCCAGGGGACGTATGAGCAGTTCTTC
j_call: TRBJ2-1
d_call: .
v_call: TRBV12-5
clone_size: .

cdr3_aa: CAISPRVEGSDTQYF
cdr3_nt: TGTGCCATCAGCCCTAGAGTTGAGGGCTCAGATACGCAGTATTTT
j_call: TRBJ2-3
d_call: .
v_call: TRBV10-3
clone_size: .

cdr3_aa: CASSVPATPGGYTF
cdr3_nt: TGTGCCAGCAGCGTCCCCGCCACCCCAGGAGGCTACACCTTC
j_call: TRBJ1-2
d_call: .
v_call: TRBV9
clone_size: .

cdr3_aa: CATRGGEETQYF
cdr3_nt: TGTGCCACCCGTGGCGGGGAAGAGACCCAGTACTTC
j_call: TRBJ2-5
d_call: .
v_call: TRBV19
clone_size: .

cdr3_aa: CASSFHRNNYEQYF
cdr3_nt: TGTGCCAGCAGCTTCCACAGGAACAATTACGAGCAGTACTTC
j_call: TRBJ2-7
d_call: .
v_call: TRBV7-9
clone_size: .

cdr3_aa: CSVEASTGLSYEQYF
cdr3_nt: TGCAGCGTTGAAGCCTCGACAGGCTTGAGCTACGAGCAGTACTTC
j_call: TRBJ2-7
d_call: .
v_call: TRBV29-1
clone_size: once

cdr3_aa: CSVIVAVETQYF
cdr3_nt: TGCAGCGTTATCGTAGCGGTGGAGACCCAGTACTTC
j_call: TRBJ2-5
d_call: .
v_call: TRBV29-1
clone_size: .